This T cell receptor (beta chain) was recovered during a study of molecular identifiers for immune sequencing clone quantification (dated by TCRdb to 2016 to 2018). Some background on the complete study: For a replicate experiment, the RNA from either about 20,000 or 100,000 naive CD8 T cells was divided into five aliquots, and four of those aliquots went on to sequencing. This methods study benchmarked molecular-identifier clustering-based TCR repertoire sequencing (MIDCIRS) and TCR RNA copy counting, using CD8 T cells to do so.

At the junction V is shortened by 0 bases and J by 3 bases, with 10 bases in between. From its cysteine to its phenylalanine, the CDR3 spans 14 amino acids. The entry retains the CDR3 DNA only, 42 bases that are in frame from base 1. Via the germline V gene, CDR1 is SGDLS and CDR2 YYNGEE. The library was generated by PCR. The sequencer listed for this sample is Illumina HiSeq 4000. Bulk TCR libraries were generated as previously described, with the TCR primers listed in Table S5 used. Total RNA was purified with the Qiagen AllPrep DNA/RNA kit. Before analysis, reads from multiple sequencing runs of the same library were pooled. The authors' analysis ran thus. Only reads with exact TCR constant sequence were kept, trimmed to 150 nt, and grouped by their 12-nt molecular barcodes. Reads within each barcode group were sub-clustered using a 15% Levenshtein threshold, and quality-weighted consensus sequences were constructed for each RNA molecule. Non-functional sequences were excluded, and lower-count sequences lying one edit away from another sequence were also excluded. Barcode sub-clusters with fewer than 20% of the maximum read count were removed, based on fitting two negative binomial distributions. TCRdb reprocessed the public reads (quality trimming at Q25 with fastp, clone calling with MiXCR) and kept in-frame beta chains. When rows share a CDR3 protein, they turn into one entry using the most common DNA and genes. These V and J calls derive from TCRdb rather than the authors' analysis. In this sample the table shows around 40,000 distinct CDR3 sequences, about a fifth of which occur a single time. The biggest ten clones account for less than 1.2% of the sample.

Naive CD8 T cell libraries were made from about 21,000 to 970,000 sorted cells using 10%, 30% or 50% of purified RNA. Naive CD8 T cells, defined as CD8+CD4-CCR7+CD45RA+, were FACS-sorted into RLT Plus buffer on a BD FACSAria II. To test detection sensitivity, Jurkat RNA equal to approximately ten TCR copies was added to samples of about 19,000-1,100,000 naive CD8 T cells. CD8 T cells were enriched with RosetteSep CD8+ T Cell Enrichment Cocktail and Ficoll-Paque, followed by ACK red cell lysis. Many counts were recorded for this clonotype. The specificity of this receptor is unknown. Base qualities are not at hand, and no much larger clone is one base apart. Results the study describes overall, beyond this receptor: Spiked-in Jurkat TCR RNA equal to a single cell's worth was reported to be detectable even within 1,200,000 naive CD8 T cells. About three recovered TCR RNA copies per cell were obtained by modeling, versus roughly 10 by digital PCR, implying a capture efficiency of approximately 30%. When barcode sub-clustering was not used, chimeric consensus sequences inflated TCR diversity, with chimeras reaching as high as 47%. In CMV-specific effector cells, clones with more than 20 RNA copies accounted for over 98% of molecules, whereas in naive cells such clones accounted for under 1%. Spiked-in Jurkat TCR RNA (roughly 10 copies' worth), which is not part of the donor repertoire, was contained in the naive libraries. The sizes of highly expanded clones could end up underestimated when identical TCR molecules share a barcode.

Sequenced input: naive CD8+ T cells from blood, with Jurkat cell RNA spiked in. The intended sense of this specimen's cell subset or site label: FACS-sorted CD8+CD4-CCR7+CD45RA+ naive T cells. This chain joins TRBV9 to TRBJ2-7; a weak D assignment points to TRBD1 (5 bases agree). The TCR originated in a human donor in good health. Some libraries in this study had Jurkat cell RNA spiked in. For the CDR3, the sequence is CASSVEGQGYEQYF. DNA sequence: TGTGCCAGCAGCGTAGAGGGTCAGGGCTACGAGCAGTACTTC.